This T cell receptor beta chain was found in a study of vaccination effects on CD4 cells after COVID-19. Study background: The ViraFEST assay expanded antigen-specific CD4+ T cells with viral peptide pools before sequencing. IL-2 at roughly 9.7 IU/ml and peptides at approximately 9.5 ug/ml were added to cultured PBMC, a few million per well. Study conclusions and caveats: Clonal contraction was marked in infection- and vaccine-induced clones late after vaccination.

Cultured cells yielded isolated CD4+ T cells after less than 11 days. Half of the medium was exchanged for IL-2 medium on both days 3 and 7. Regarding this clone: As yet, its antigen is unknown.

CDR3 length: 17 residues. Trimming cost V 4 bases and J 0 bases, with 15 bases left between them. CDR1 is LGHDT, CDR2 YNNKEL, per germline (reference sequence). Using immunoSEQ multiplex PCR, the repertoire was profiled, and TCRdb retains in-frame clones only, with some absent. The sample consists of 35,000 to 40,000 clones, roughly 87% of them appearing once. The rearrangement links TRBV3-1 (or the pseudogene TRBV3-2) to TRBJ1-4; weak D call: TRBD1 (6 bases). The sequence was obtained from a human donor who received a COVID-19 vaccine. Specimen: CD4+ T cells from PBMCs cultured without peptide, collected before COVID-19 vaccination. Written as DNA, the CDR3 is TGTGCCAGCAGCCCAGGCCGGACAGCTGCAACTAATGAAAAACTGTTTTTT. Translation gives CASSPGRTAATNEKLFF.